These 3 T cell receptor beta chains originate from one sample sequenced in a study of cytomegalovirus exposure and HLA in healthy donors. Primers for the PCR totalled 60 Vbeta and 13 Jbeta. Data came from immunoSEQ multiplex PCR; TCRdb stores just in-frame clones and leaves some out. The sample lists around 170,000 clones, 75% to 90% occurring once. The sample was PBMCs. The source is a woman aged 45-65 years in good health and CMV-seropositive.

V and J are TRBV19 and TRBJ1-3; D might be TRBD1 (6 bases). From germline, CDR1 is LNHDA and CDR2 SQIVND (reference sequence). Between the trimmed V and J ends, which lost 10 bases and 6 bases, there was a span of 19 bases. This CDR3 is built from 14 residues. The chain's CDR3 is CATTNTGTQNTIYF. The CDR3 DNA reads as TGTGCCACCACCAACACAGGGACCCAAAACACCATATATTTT.

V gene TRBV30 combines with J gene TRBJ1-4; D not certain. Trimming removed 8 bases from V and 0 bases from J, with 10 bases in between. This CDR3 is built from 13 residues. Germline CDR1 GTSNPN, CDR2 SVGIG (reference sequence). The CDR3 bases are TGTGCCAGCATAAGTTCAACTAATGAAAAACTGTTTTTT. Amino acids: CASISSTNEKLFF.

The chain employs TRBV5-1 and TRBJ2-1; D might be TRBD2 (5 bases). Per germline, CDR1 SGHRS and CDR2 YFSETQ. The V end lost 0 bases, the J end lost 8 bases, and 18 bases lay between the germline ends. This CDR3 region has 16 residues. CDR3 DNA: TGCGCCAGCAGCTTGGGCACAGCGTTCGGGATTGATGAGCAGTTCTTC. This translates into CASSLGTAFGIDEQFF.